This T cell receptor beta chain was documented in a study of beta chain features in type 1 diabetes. Overall study context: Similarity in age, gender and cell yields was seen between patients and healthy donors.

Every bit of the isolated RNA underwent reverse transcription, so sequencing read expressed TCRB transcripts. Read counts averaged approximately 3.3 million for samples of naive, central memory and regulatory T cells. The protocol was immunoSEQ multiplex PCR, while the TCRdb copy is restricted to in-frame clones and leaves out a portion. The repertoire holds around 430,000 clones, with 30% as singletons. Only one heparinised blood draw was taken per donor, and its volume averaged around 120 mL. Whole-study results and caveats: Type 1 diabetes patients had VDJ junctions that carried fewer insertions and more deletions.

Comment on this clone: Its antigen is not identified.

Between the trimmed V and J ends, which lost 0 bases and 6 bases, there was a span of 11 bases. Germline assignment: CDR1 SGHTA and CDR2 FQGNSA. This CDR3 region has 14 residues. Material: naive CD4+ T cells from blood. This TCR was recovered from a man between 18 and 35 years old in good health. This chain connects TRBV7-2 to TRBJ1-1; tentative D call: TRBD1 (6 bases). CDR3 protein: CASSLARGYAEAFF. The CDR3 DNA sequence: TGTGCCAGCAGCTTAGCGAGGGGGTACGCTGAAGCTTTCTTT.